These 25 T cell receptor beta chains were sequenced from one sample in a study of blood T cell repertoires in COVID-19. Using immunoSEQ multiplex PCR, the repertoire was profiled, and TCRdb retains in-frame clones only, with some absent. The sample includes approximately 270,000 clones, about four fifths of them seen just once. The material sequenced was peripheral blood. These receptors all stem from a man at least 80 years old with acute or convalescent COVID-19.

In this sample, this clone turned up once. The chain couples TRBV28 to TRBJ2-7; D is perhaps TRBD1 (6 bases). Trimming removed 2 bases at V and 2 bases at J, with 19 bases between. CDR1 MDHEN and CDR2 SYDVKM come from the germline V gene. The CDR3 has 17 amino acids. The chain's CDR3 is CASSLLVMRQETYEQYF. The CDR3 DNA sequence: TGTGCCAGCAGTTTACTAGTTATGCGACAGGAGACCTACGAGCAGTACTTC.

The J gene is TRBJ2-2, the V gene TRBV29-1; 8 bases fit TRBD1. The V segment lost 4 bases and the J segment 1 base; nucleotides outside the gene matches: 5. The V gene's germline CDR1 is SQVTM and CDR2 ANQGSEA. CDR3 size: 15 residues. The CDR3 bases are TGCAGCGTTGCTACCGGGACAGGGAACACCGGGGAGCTGTTTTTT. It yields the protein CSVATGTGNTGELFF.

This clone was counted only a few times. V gene TRBV7-2 combines with J gene TRBJ1-1; TRBD1 agrees at 8 bases. The junction had 6 bases not matched to a gene; V was cut back by 5 bases and J by 4 bases. Per germline, CDR1 SGHTA and CDR2 FQGNSA. The CDR3 spans 14 residues. For the CDR3, the DNA is TGTGCCAGCAGCGTTTCAGGGGGCAGCACTGAAGCTTTCTTT. It encodes CASSVSGGSTEAFF.

This chain joins TRBV21-1 and TRBJ2-1; the DNA was not compared with TRBD2, the D call given in the table. TRBV21-1 corresponds to a pseudogene. This CDR3 spans 17 amino acids. CDR3: CASTLGATSGPYNEQFF. The CDR3 nucleotides are TGTGCCAGCACCCTAGGGGCCACTAGCGGACCCTACAATGAGCAGTTCTTC.

The V call is TRBV5-1, the J call TRBJ2-2; tentative D call: TRBD2 (6 bases). CDR3 length equals 14 residues. The germline V gene encodes CDR1 SGHRS and CDR2 YFSETQ. V lost 7 bases and J 7 bases, leaving 17 bases between the germline ends. The CDR3 nucleotides are TGCGCCAGCTGCTCTGTCGAGGGAGGCGGGGAGCTGTTTTTT. Its translation: CASCSVEGGGELFF.

The chain recombines TRBV6-1 with TRBJ1-4; D is unresolved. Between the trimmed V and J ends, which lost 2 bases and 10 bases, there was a span of 17 bases. The CDR3 is 15 amino acids. The V gene's germline CDR1 is MNHNS and CDR2 SASEGT. Here the CDR3 reads CASSERYSSGGKLFF. DNA for the CDR3: TGTGCCAGCAGTGAAAGGTATAGTAGCGGTGGAAAACTGTTTTTT.

The chain is built from TRBV12-5 and TRBJ1-3, with 10 bases matching TRBD1. With V trimmed by 6 bases and J by 0 bases, 8 bases remained unmatched. The CDR3 runs to 17 residues. CDR1 is LGHNT, CDR2 FRNRAP, per germline. The CDR3 region has the DNA TGTGCTAGTGGAACCGGGACAGGGGTATCCTCTGGAAACACCATATATTTT. Protein sequence: CASGTGTGVSSGNTIYF.

This chain links TRBV19 with TRBJ2-3, with 8 bases fitting TRBD1. The CDR3 totals 16 residues. Per the germline V gene, CDR1 is LNHDA and CDR2 is SQIVND (reference sequence). V lost 5 bases to trimming and J lost 2 bases; unmatched junction nucleotides: 9. The CDR3 coding sequence is TGTGCCAGTAGTGTCGGACAGGGACGCTCCACAGATACGCAGTATTTT. Protein sequence: CASSVGQGRSTDTQYF.

This clone was recorded only once. V and J are TRBV6-1 and TRBJ2-5; 7 bases line up with TRBD1. After removal of 2 bases from V and 5 bases from J, the junction contained 11 bases not matched to a gene. CDR1 is MNHNS and CDR2 is SASEGT in the germline V gene. The CDR3 consists of 16 residues. The CDR3 bases are TGTGCCAGCAGTGAAAGTCCAAACAGGGGCCGCGAGACCCAGTACTTC. Translated: CASSESPNRGRETQYF.

V gene TRBV6-5 combines with J gene TRBJ2-1; D is ambiguous. Trimming cost V 6 bases and J 1 base, with 7 bases left between them. The CDR3 spans 13 residues. Looked up from germline, CDR1 is MNHEY and CDR2 is SVGAGI. CDR3 nucleotide sequence: TGTGCCAGCAGCCGGGTGTCCTACAATGAGCAGTTCTTC. The encoded protein is CASSRVSYNEQFF.

A few counts support this clone. V usage is TRBV6-1 and J usage is TRBJ1-4; 9 nucleotides align to TRBD1. J lost 5 bases, V lost 1 base, and 2 bases had no gene match. Germline assignment: CDR1 MNHNS and CDR2 SASEGT. This CDR3 is 15 amino acids long. The DNA for the CDR3 is TGTGCCAGCAGTGAAGAGGGGACAGGGAATGAAAAACTGTTTTTT. This encodes CASSEEGTGNEKLFF.

V usage is TRBV19 and J usage is TRBJ2-7; 9 bases match TRBD1. V lost 5 bases and J lost 2; bases outside the gene matches: 7. This CDR3 contains 15 residues. Germline CDR1 reads LNHDA; CDR2 reads SQIVND (reference sequence). The CDR3 reads CASSPTTGGAYEQYF. CDR3 DNA sequence: TGTGCCAGTAGTCCCACGACAGGGGGGGCCTACGAGCAGTACTTC.

This sequence joins TRBV6-5 and TRBJ2-7; maybe TRBD1 (5 bases). V lost 6 bases, J lost 6 bases, and 12 bases lay in between. The germline CDR1 and CDR2 sequences are MNHEY and SVGAGI. This CDR3 spans 12 amino acids. CDR3 loop: CASSPWGCEQYF. DNA for the CDR3: TGTGCCAGCAGCCCCTGGGGCTGCGAGCAGTACTTC.

This clone appeared a single time. CDR3 nucleotide sequence: TGCGCCAGCAGCTTGGCAGGAGGCAAGAACACTGAAGCTTTCTTT. Translating it yields CASSLAGGKNTEAFF. This chain connects TRBV5-1 to TRBJ1-1; unclear D gene. The CDR3 sequence is 15 residues long. The germline V gene has CDR1 SGHRS and CDR2 YFSETQ. With 0 bases removed from V and 1 base from J, the gap between germline ends came to 10 bases.

This clone was counted once. The V and J genes are TRBV18 and TRBJ1-1; 8 bases agree with TRBD1. The germline gives CDR1 KGHSH, CDR2 LQKENI. Trimming at V came to 6 bases and at J to 7 bases, leaving 7 bases not matched to a gene. The CDR3 is 13 residues long. The CDR3 nucleotides read TGTGCCAGCTCTCGAGACAGGGGTCGTGAAGCTTTCTTT. As protein: CASSRDRGREAFF.

This clone was seen once. This chain's CDR3 is CASTSEGRGAFTDTQYF. CDR3 DNA sequence: TGTGCCAGCACCTCGGAGGGGAGGGGGGCCTTCACAGATACGCAGTATTTT. The rearrangement links TRBV7-9 to TRBJ2-3; D may be TRBD2 (7 bases). Germline V gives CDR1 SEHNR, CDR2 FQNEAQ (reference sequence). V was pared by 7 bases and J by 2 bases, with 22 bases between. The CDR3 has 17 residues.

This rearrangement joins TRBV10-3 to TRBJ1-3, with unresolved D. The germline V and J ends were trimmed by 3 bases and 1 base, with 16 bases remaining between them. The CDR3 is 17 amino acids. Per the germline V gene, CDR1 is ENHRY and CDR2 is SYGVKD. CDR3 DNA: TGTGCCATCAGTGAACTTCGGGGTTACAGATCTGGAAACACCATATATTTT. Its translation: CAISELRGYRSGNTIYF.

The J gene is TRBJ1-5, the V gene TRBV2; 7 nucleotides match TRBD1. The CDR3 contains 15 residues. V dropped 7 bases and J dropped 3; count of bases not matched to a gene: 9. Germline values: CDR1 SNHLY, CDR2 FYNNEI. CDR3 sequence: CASTVEGGPNQPQHF. CDR3 coding DNA: TGTGCCAGCACAGTGGAAGGGGGCCCCAATCAGCCCCAGCATTTT.

The chain links TRBV5-1 to TRBJ2-3; maybe TRBD2 (7 bases). Trimming removed 4 bases from V and 4 bases from J, with 19 bases in between. This CDR3 has 16 amino acids. CDR1 is SGHRS and CDR2 is YFSETQ in the germline V gene. CDR3 amino acids: CASSPSRGQVADTQYF. The CDR3 region has the DNA TGCGCCAGCAGCCCCTCGCGGGGGCAAGTGGCAGATACGCAGTATTTT.

The chain uses TRBV19 and TRBJ2-1; 7 bases are a match to TRBD2. Trimming took 6 bases from V and 5 from J; bases not matched to a gene: 10. The CDR3 runs 15 residues. CDR1 LNHDA and CDR2 SQIVND come from the germline V gene (reference sequence). This chain's CDR3 is CASRVRREPNNEQFF. The CDR3 DNA is TGTGCCAGTAGGGTCCGGCGGGAGCCTAACAATGAGCAGTTCTTC.

This clone was observed a few times. The gene calls are TRBV11-2 and TRBJ1-2; 7 bases are shared with TRBD1. Germline loops: CDR1 SGHAT, CDR2 FQNNGV. There are 15 residues in the CDR3. The V gene end was trimmed by 6 bases and the J gene end by 12 bases; junction bases not matched to a gene: 19. Here the CDR3 DNA reads TGTGCCAGCAGGCCTTCCAGGGGGTCCCGTCTTAGGAACACCTTC. Translated: CASRPSRGSRLRNTF.

This clone has just one count. The chain recombines TRBV7-9 with TRBJ2-1, with 8 positions matching TRBD2. V was pared by 1 base and J by 6 bases, with 8 bases of the junction left unmatched. This CDR3 region has 16 residues. The V gene's germline CDR1 is SEHNR and CDR2 FQNEAQ (reference sequence). Here the CDR3 reads CASSLVGLVKGNEQFF. Here the CDR3 DNA reads TGTGCCAGCAGCTTAGTGGGACTAGTGAAGGGCAATGAGCAGTTCTTC.

The chain carries TRBV7-9 and TRBJ1-2; 8 bases match TRBD1. V lost 4 bases and J lost 4; bases outside the gene matches: 8. This CDR3 has 15 residues. Germline V gene sequence: CDR1 SEHNR, CDR2 FQNEAQ (reference sequence). The CDR3 is CASSSLGTGLYGYTF. CDR3 sequence (DNA): TGTGCCAGCAGCTCCCTCGGGACAGGACTCTATGGCTACACCTTC.

The chain uses TRBV28 and TRBJ2-1, with 7 bases fitting TRBD1. Germline values: CDR1 MDHEN, CDR2 SYDVKM. V shed 7 bases and J 3 bases; nucleotides not matched to a gene: 12. The CDR3 extends over 16 amino acids. The CDR3 coding sequence is TGTGCCAGCACCTCCCTTGGACAGGCAATCTACAATGAGCAGTTCTTC. Translated: CASTSLGQAIYNEQFF.

Only a few counts were recorded for this clone. Here the CDR3 reads CASSGPGYTGNEAFF. The CDR3 DNA sequence: TGTGCCAGCAGCGGGCCTGGCTACACAGGGAATGAAGCTTTCTTT. The rearrangement links TRBV7-6 to TRBJ1-1, with a weak D call TRBD1 (6 bases). The CDR3 loop spans 15 amino acids. The V and J ends lost 5 bases and 7 bases respectively, with 20 bases between them. Germline V gives CDR1 SGHVS, CDR2 FNYEAQ.